These 5 T cell receptor beta chains were sequenced from one sample in a study of cytomegalovirus exposure and HLA in healthy donors. Primers for the PCR totalled 60 Vbeta and 13 Jbeta. The table came from immunoSEQ multiplex PCR; TCRdb's copy has only in-frame clones and leaves some out. The sample has about 190,000 clones; around four fifths are singletons. The source material was PBMCs. The receptors originated from a boy between 2 and 10 years old in good health and CMV-seronegative.

J is TRBJ1-4 and V is TRBV27; D is uncertain. Germline V gene sequence: CDR1 MNHEY, CDR2 SMNVEV (reference sequence). Trimming removed 4 bases at V and 5 bases at J, with 11 bases between. CDR3 length equals 14 residues. CDR3 in amino acids: CASSSLQRNEKLFF. CDR3 nucleotide sequence: TGTGCCAGCAGTTCCCTACAGAGAAATGAAAAACTGTTTTTT.

The chain is built from TRBV4-3 and TRBJ2-5, with D maybe TRBD1 (5 bases). The V and J ends lost 0 bases and 3 bases respectively, with 5 bases between them. Germline V lookup: CDR1 LGHNA, CDR2 YSLEER. The CDR3 sequence is 13 residues long. In DNA, the CDR3 is TGCGCCAGCAGCCAAGACAGGGAAGAGACCCAGTACTTC. Translation: CASSQDREETQYF.

The chain joins TRBV27 to TRBJ1-5; no definite D call. With 3 bases removed from V and 2 bases from J, the gap between germline ends came to 8 bases. Germline V CDR1 and CDR2: MNHEY, SMNVEV (reference sequence). This CDR3 has 14 residues. This chain's CDR3 is CASSLRVGNQPQHF. The CDR3 DNA reads TGTGCCAGCAGTTTGAGGGTCGGCAATCAGCCCCAGCATTTT.

J is TRBJ2-5 and V is TRBV5-6, with D possibly being TRBD1 (5 bases). Trimming removed 0 bases at V and 5 bases at J, with 14 bases between. Germline values: CDR1 SGHDT, CDR2 YYEEEE. The CDR3 is made up of 15 amino acids. The CDR3 loop reads CASSLEGPGRETQYF. The DNA of the CDR3 is TGTGCCAGCAGCTTGGAGGGGCCGGGCCGCGAGACCCAGTACTTC.

V is TRBV4-2 and J is TRBJ2-5; the match to TRBD1 covers 10 bases. Matching the DNA end better, TRBJ2-7 makes the J call doubtful. Looked up from germline, CDR1 is LGHNA and CDR2 is YNFKEQ. CDR3 size: 14 residues. The CDR3 sequence is CASSTGTGDYEQYF. The CDR3 DNA sequence: TGTGCCAGCAGTACCGGGACAGGGGACTACGAGCAGTACTTC.